The 10 T cell receptor beta chains below all came from one sample that was sequenced in a study of T-cell reconstitution after alpha-beta-depleted transplantation in children. The TCRbeta library was prepared with unique molecular identifiers. Using its own MiXCR run on the PCR reads, TCRdb lists one record per CDR3 protein. Of 500,000 to 600,000 distinct CDR3 sequences in the sample, about 33% were seen once. The sample was PBMCs from the stem cell graft donor, taken from the stem cell graft. The receptors shown here come from a human donor who donated a stem cell graft to a child with aplastic anemia.

This clonotype was detected only once. The chain combines TRBV2 with TRBJ2-4, with unresolved D. Germline assignment: CDR1 SNHLY and CDR2 FYNNEI. This CDR3 has 11 amino acids. The germline V and J ends were trimmed by 7 bases and 7 bases, with 8 bases remaining between them. The CDR3 DNA sequence: TGTGCCAGCACGGACGGCAACATTCAGTACTTC. Residues: CASTDGNIQYF.

This clonotype was seen many times. The genes are TRBV5-5 and TRBJ2-1; 11 bases match TRBD1. Losses at the gene ends were 2 bases for V and 9 bases for J; bases not matched to a gene: 4. CDR3 size: 14 residues. CDR1 and CDR2 from the germline V gene are SGHKS and YYEKEE (reference sequence). The CDR3 loop reads CASSFGTGGIEQFF. Written as DNA, the CDR3 is TGTGCCAGCAGCTTTGGGACAGGGGGAATTGAGCAGTTCTTC.

The chain employs TRBV7-7 and TRBJ2-5; TRBD2 matches 12 bases. The germline V gene has CDR1 SSHAT and CDR2 FNYEAQ (reference sequence). The CDR3 spans 15 residues. V was clipped by 6 bases and J by 5 bases; unmatched bases: 7. CDR3 bases: TGTGCCAGCAGTCCGACTAGCGGGAGTCGTGAGACCCAGTACTTC. Translated: CASSPTSGSRETQYF. The full variable domain, its missing parts supplied by reference TRBV7-7 and TRBJ2-5, is GAGVSQSPRYKVTKRGQDVTLRCDPISSHATLYWYQQALGQGPEFLTYFNYEAQPDKSGLPSDRFSAERPEGSISTLTIQRTEQRDSAMYRCASSPTSGSRETQYFGPGTRLLVL.

The V and J genes are TRBV20-1 and TRBJ2-2, with unresolved D. This CDR3 contains 13 residues. V was cut by 4 bases and J by 0 bases, with 6 bases left in between. Germline V gene lookup returns CDR1 DFQATT and CDR2 SNEGSKA (reference sequence). The CDR3 loop is CSAMWPNTGELFF. The CDR3 DNA follows: TGCAGTGCTATGTGGCCGAACACCGGGGAGCTGTTTTTT.

The rearrangement uses TRBV4-2 and TRBJ2-1, with 9 bases aligning to TRBD2. Trimming removed 0 bases from V and 1 base from J; junction bases left unmatched: 4. The CDR3 has 17 amino acids. In germline, CDR1 is LGHNA, CDR2 YNFKEQ. CDR3 DNA sequence: TGTGCCAGCAGCCAAGAGGGGGCGGGAGGGTCCTACAATGAGCAGTTCTTC. Residues: CASSQEGAGGSYNEQFF.

V is TRBV5-1 and J is TRBJ1-5, with D maybe TRBD1 (5 bases). Germline V gene lookup returns CDR1 SGHRS and CDR2 YFSETQ. Deletions cut 0 bases from V and 5 bases from J, with 12 bases between. This CDR3 comprises 15 residues. Here the CDR3 reads CASSLEVGGDQPQHF. CDR3 bases: TGCGCCAGCAGCTTGGAGGTGGGAGGGGATCAGCCCCAGCATTTT.

This chain links TRBV29-1 with TRBJ1-1; D gene ambiguous. The CDR3 runs 13 residues. In germline, CDR1 is SQVTM, CDR2 ANQGSEA. The V and J ends lost 6 bases and 4 bases respectively, with 15 bases between them. The DNA for the CDR3 is TGCAGCGTCCAAGGTCCCATGGCCACTGAAGCTTTCTTT. It translates to CSVQGPMATEAFF.

The chain couples TRBV29-1 to TRBJ1-5, with D possibly matching TRBD1 (5 bases). CDR3 length: 13 amino acids. The germline gives CDR1 SQVTM, CDR2 ANQGSEA. V was pared by 3 bases and J by 5 bases, with 11 bases between. The CDR3 loop reads CSVEVGLDQPQHF. For the CDR3, the DNA is TGCAGCGTTGAGGTGGGGCTGGATCAGCCCCAGCATTTT.

The genes are TRBV14 and TRBJ2-6; D not resolved. The CDR3 length is 17 residues. V lost 0 bases and J 0 bases, leaving 9 bases between the germline ends. Looked up from germline, CDR1 is SGHDN and CDR2 is FVKESK. CDR3 sequence (DNA): TGTGCCAGCAGCCAAGATATCAGGATCTCTGGGGCCAACGTCCTGACTTTC. Protein sequence: CASSQDIRISGANVLTF.

The chain joins TRBV29-1 to TRBJ2-2, with 10 bases fitting TRBD2. This CDR3 spans 14 amino acids. Germline CDR1 SQVTM, CDR2 ANQGSEA. The V segment lost 7 bases and the J segment 0 bases; nucleotides outside the gene matches: 2. Here the CDR3 DNA reads TGCAGCGCCGGACTAGCGGCGAACACCGGGGAGCTGTTTTTT. This encodes CSAGLAANTGELFF.